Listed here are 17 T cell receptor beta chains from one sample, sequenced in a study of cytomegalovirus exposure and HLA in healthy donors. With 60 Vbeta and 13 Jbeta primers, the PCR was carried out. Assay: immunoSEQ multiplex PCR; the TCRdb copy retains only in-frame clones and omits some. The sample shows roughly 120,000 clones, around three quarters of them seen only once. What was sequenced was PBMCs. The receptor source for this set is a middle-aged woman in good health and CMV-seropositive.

CDR3 DNA: TGCGCCAGCAGTGAGTCGGTAGCGGGAATCTACGAGCAGTACTTC. This sequence encodes CASSESVAGIYEQYF. The chain recombines TRBV10-1 with TRBJ2-7, with 8 bases identical to TRBD2. The CDR3 length is 15 residues. V dropped 0 bases and J dropped 3; count of bases not matched to a gene: 4. The germline V gene has CDR1 WNHNN and CDR2 SYGVQD (reference sequence).

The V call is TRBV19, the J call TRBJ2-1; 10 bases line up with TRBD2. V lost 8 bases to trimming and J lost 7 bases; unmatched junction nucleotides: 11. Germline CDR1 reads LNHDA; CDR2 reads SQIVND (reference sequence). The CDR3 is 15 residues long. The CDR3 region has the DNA TGTGCCAGTTTAGCAGGGAGCGGGAGGGCAAATGAGCAGTTCTTC. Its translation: CASLAGSGRANEQFF.

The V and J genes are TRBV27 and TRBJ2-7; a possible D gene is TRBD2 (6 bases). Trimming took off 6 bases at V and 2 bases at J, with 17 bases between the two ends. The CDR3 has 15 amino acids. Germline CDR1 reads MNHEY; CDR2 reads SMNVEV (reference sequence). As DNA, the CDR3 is TGTGCCAGCAGCCTAGGGATAGCGGCCGCCTACGAGCAGTACTTC. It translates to CASSLGIAAAYEQYF.

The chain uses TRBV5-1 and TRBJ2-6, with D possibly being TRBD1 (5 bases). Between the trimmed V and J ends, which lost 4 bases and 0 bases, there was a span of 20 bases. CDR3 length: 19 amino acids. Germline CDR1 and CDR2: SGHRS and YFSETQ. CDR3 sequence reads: CASSPDRTGTNSGANVLTF. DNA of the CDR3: TGCGCCAGCAGCCCAGATCGAACAGGAACAAACTCTGGGGCCAACGTCCTGACTTTC.

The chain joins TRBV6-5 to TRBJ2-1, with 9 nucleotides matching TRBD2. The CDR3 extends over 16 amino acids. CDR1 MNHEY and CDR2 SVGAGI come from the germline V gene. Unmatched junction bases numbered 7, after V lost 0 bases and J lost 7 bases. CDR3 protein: CASSYSGGRAENEQFF. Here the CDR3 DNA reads TGTGCCAGCAGTTACTCAGGCGGGAGGGCGGAGAATGAGCAGTTCTTC.

The CDR3: CSVRFRGQGDTEAFF. The CDR3 DNA follows: TGCAGCGTGCGATTTCGGGGACAGGGGGACACTGAAGCTTTCTTT. The chain joins TRBV29-1 to TRBJ1-1; TRBD1 matches at 11 bases. V gave up 6 bases and J gave up 3 bases; unmatched junction bases: 9. The CDR3 spans 15 residues. Germline-derived CDR1 and CDR2 are SQVTM and ANQGSEA.

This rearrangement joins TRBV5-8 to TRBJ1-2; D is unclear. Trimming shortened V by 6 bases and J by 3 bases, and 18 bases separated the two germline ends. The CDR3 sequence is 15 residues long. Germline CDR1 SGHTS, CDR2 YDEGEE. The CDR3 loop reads CASTFNRGVDYGYTF. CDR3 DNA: TGTGCCAGCACCTTCAACCGGGGAGTTGACTATGGCTACACCTTC.

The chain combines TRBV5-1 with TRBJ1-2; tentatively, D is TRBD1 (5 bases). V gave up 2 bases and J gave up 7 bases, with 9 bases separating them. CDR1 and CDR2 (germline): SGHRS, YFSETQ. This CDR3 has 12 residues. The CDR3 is CASSLGGAGYTF. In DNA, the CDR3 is TGCGCCAGCAGCTTAGGCGGGGCTGGCTACACCTTC.

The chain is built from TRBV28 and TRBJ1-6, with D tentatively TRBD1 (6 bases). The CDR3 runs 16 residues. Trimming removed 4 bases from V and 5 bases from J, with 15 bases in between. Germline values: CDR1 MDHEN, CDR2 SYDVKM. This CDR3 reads CASSSIRTGHNSPLHF. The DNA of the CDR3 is TGTGCCAGCAGTTCCATTCGCACAGGGCATAATTCACCCCTCCACTTT.

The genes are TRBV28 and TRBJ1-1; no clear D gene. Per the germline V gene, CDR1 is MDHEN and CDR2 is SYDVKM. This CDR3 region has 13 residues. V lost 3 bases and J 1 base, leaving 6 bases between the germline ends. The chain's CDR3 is CASSFEWNTEAFF. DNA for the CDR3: TGTGCCAGCAGTTTCGAGTGGAACACTGAAGCTTTCTTT.

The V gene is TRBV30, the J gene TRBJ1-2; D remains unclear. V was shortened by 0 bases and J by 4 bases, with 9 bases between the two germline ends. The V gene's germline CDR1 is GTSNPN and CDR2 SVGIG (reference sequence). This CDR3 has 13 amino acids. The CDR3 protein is CAWSVEFSYGYTF. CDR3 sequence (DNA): TGTGCCTGGAGTGTCGAGTTTTCCTATGGCTACACCTTC.

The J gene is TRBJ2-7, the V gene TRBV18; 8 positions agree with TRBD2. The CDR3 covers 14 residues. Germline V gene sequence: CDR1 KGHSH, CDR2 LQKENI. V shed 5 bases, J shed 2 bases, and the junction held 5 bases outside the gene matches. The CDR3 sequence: CASSSSGTAYEQYF. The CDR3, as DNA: TGTGCCAGCTCAAGTAGCGGGACCGCCTACGAGCAGTACTTC. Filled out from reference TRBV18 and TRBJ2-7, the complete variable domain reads NAGVMQNPRHLVRRRGQEARLRCSPMKGHSHVYWYRQLPEEGLKFMVYLQKENIIDESGMPKERFSAEFPKEGPSILRIQQVVRGDSAAYFCASSSSGTAYEQYFGPGTRLTVT.

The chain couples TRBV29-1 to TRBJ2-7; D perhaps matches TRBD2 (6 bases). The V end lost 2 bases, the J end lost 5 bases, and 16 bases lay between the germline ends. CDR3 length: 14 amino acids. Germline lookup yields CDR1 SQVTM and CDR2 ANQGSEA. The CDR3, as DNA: TGCAGCGTTGAACCATCGATAGGAGGGAACGAGCAGTACTTC. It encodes CSVEPSIGGNEQYF.

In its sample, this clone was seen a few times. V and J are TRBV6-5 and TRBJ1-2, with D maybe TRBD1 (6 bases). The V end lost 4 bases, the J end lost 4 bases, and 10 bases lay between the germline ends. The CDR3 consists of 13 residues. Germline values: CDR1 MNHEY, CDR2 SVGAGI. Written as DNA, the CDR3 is TGTGCCAGCAGTTCCCAGGGGACCTATGGCTACACCTTC. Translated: CASSSQGTYGYTF.

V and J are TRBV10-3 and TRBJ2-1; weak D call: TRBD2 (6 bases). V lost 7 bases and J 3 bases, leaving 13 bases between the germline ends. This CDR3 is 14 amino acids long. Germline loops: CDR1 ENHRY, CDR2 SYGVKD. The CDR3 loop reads CAITGDHLYNEQFF. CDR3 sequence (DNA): TGTGCCATCACGGGGGACCACCTCTACAATGAGCAGTTCTTC.

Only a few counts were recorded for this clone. CDR3 DNA sequence: TGTGCCAGCAGCTATCCCGGGACAGCCTCCTACAATGAGCAGTTCTTC. It is translated as CASSYPGTASYNEQFF. The J gene is TRBJ2-1, the V gene TRBV5-6, with 7 bases identical to TRBD1. The CDR3 is 16 residues long. With V trimmed by 3 bases and J by 0 bases, 6 bases remained unmatched. The germline CDR1 and CDR2 sequences are SGHDT and YYEEEE.

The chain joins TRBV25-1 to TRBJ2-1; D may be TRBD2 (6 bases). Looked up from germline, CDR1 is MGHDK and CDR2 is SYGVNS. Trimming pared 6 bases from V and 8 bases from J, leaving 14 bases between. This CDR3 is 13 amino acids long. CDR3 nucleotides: TGTGCCAGCAGGACGGGAGCCGTCGATGAGCAGTTCTTC. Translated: CASRTGAVDEQFF.